One and the same sample provided the 16 T cell receptor beta chains below, sequenced in a study of T cell clonotyping in hematopoietic cell transplantation. Produced via immunoSEQ multiplex PCR; TCRdb's table is partial and in-frame only. The sample consists of about 8,700 clones, approximately 97% of them appearing once. The starting material was peripheral blood mononuclear cells, obtained 100 days after allogeneic stem cell transplant. Source of these receptors: a male patient aged 60 to 75 who had an allogeneic stem cell transplant from a related donor, so the T cells may come from the graft donor. Some clones in this sample may be carry-over from other donors' samples.

The rearrangement uses TRBV4-2 and TRBJ2-5, with TRBD2 matching over 8 bases. Germline V gene lookup returns CDR1 LGHNA and CDR2 YNFKEQ. The CDR3 sequence is 16 residues long. V lost 0 bases to trimming and J lost 3 bases; unmatched junction nucleotides: 6. CDR3 nucleotide sequence: TGTGCCAGCAGCCAAGATCCTGCGGGGGGAAAAGAGACCCAGTACTTC. Protein product: CASSQDPAGGKETQYF.

V is TRBV7-6 and J is TRBJ2-1; the D gene could be TRBD1 or TRBD2 (6 bases each). The CDR3 is 13 amino acids. V shed 5 bases and J shed 7 bases, with 12 bases lying between them. The V gene's germline CDR1 is SGHVS and CDR2 FNYEAQ. The CDR3 here is CASSGRGGNEQFF. The CDR3 DNA is TGTGCCAGCAGCGGCAGGGGAGGAAATGAGCAGTTCTTC.

The chain employs TRBV4-2 and TRBJ2-1; D possibly corresponds to TRBD1 (6 bases). The germline V and J ends were trimmed by 4 bases and 7 bases, with 11 bases remaining between them. The CDR3 is 13 amino acids. Per germline, CDR1 LGHNA and CDR2 YNFKEQ. CDR3 protein: CASSPDRGNEQFF. The DNA of the CDR3 is TGTGCCAGCAGCCCGGACAGAGGGAATGAGCAGTTCTTC.

This rearrangement joins TRBV28 to TRBJ2-7, with 7 bases aligning to TRBD1. Germline-derived CDR1 and CDR2 are MDHEN and SYDVKM. The V segment lost 6 bases and the J segment 2 bases; nucleotides outside the gene matches: 7. The CDR3 consists of 14 residues. CDR3 residues: CASSVGQTPYEQYF. The CDR3 region has the DNA TGTGCCAGCAGCGTGGGACAGACGCCCTACGAGCAGTACTTC.

A single count supports this clone. This chain uses TRBV28 with TRBJ1-1; D possibly corresponds to TRBD1 (6 bases). The CDR3 contains 17 residues. V dropped 6 bases and J dropped 1 base, with 21 bases sitting between them. Germline V gene sequence: CDR1 MDHEN, CDR2 SYDVKM. The chain's CDR3 is CASSRRGRKIENTEAFF. The DNA of the CDR3 is TGTGCCAGCAGCCGCAGGGGCAGGAAGATCGAGAACACTGAAGCTTTCTTT.

V is TRBV9 and J is TRBJ1-2, with TRBD1 matching 8 bases. This CDR3 region has 16 residues. The J segment lost 8 bases and the V segment lost 3 bases, leaving 15 bases of the junction unmatched. Looked up from germline, CDR1 is SGDLS and CDR2 is YYNGEE. CDR3 sequence reads: CASSARRAGGKGGYTF. The CDR3 DNA sequence: TGTGCCAGCAGCGCCCGTCGGGCAGGGGGCAAAGGCGGCTACACCTTC.

The rearrangement joins TRBV5-1 to TRBJ1-5, with D perhaps matching TRBD1 (5 bases). CDR3 size: 16 residues. V was pared by 1 base and J by 3 bases, with 14 bases between. The germline gives CDR1 SGHRS, CDR2 YFSETQ. The CDR3 nucleotides are TGCGCCAGCAGCTTGACGGGAGAGGGGCCCAATCAGCCCCAGCATTTT. It encodes CASSLTGEGPNQPQHF.

This clone was observed a single time. J is TRBJ1-1 and V is TRBV7-2, with 7 positions matching TRBD1. After removal of 5 bases from V and 7 bases from J, the junction contained 7 bases not matched to a gene. Germline V gives CDR1 SGHTA, CDR2 FQGNSA. The CDR3 consists of 13 residues. The CDR3 loop reads CASSPPGQFEAFF. CDR3 DNA sequence: TGTGCCAGCAGCCCCCCGGGACAGTTTGAAGCTTTCTTT.

The V gene is TRBV11-3, the J gene TRBJ1-4; 7 bases agree with TRBD1. The CDR3 runs to 18 residues. J gave up 2 bases and V 4 bases, and 13 bases lay outside the gene matches. CDR1 SGHNT and CDR2 YENEEA come from the germline V gene. The DNA for the CDR3 is TGTGCCAGCAGCTCTAGAGGATACCCGACAGGGACTAATGAAAAACTGTTTTTT. Translating it yields CASSSRGYPTGTNEKLFF.

The DNA of the CDR3 is TGTGCCAGCAGCAAACCGGGGACAGGGTTAAACACTGAAGCTTTCTTT. Protein product: CASSKPGTGLNTEAFF. This chain joins TRBV21-1 and TRBJ1-1; the tabulated D call, TRBD1, remains unverified against the DNA. TRBV21-1 is classified as a pseudogene. The length of the CDR3 is 16 residues.

The chain links TRBV7-2 to TRBJ2-2; D is undetermined. The CDR3 consists of 17 residues. Trimming removed 0 bases from V and 0 bases from J, with 11 bases in between. CDR1 and CDR2 (germline): SGHTA, FQGNSA. DNA of the CDR3: TGTGCCAGCAGCTTAGCCCCTCGTGCAGCGAACACCGGGGAGCTGTTTTTT. This encodes CASSLAPRAANTGELFF. The entire variable domain, with the rest obtained from reference TRBV7-2 and TRBJ2-2, is as follows: GAGVSQSPSNKVTEKGKDVELRCDPISGHTALYWYRQSLGQGLEFLIYFQGNSAPDKSGLPSDRFSAERTGGSVSTLTIQRTQQEDSAVYLCASSLAPRAANTGELFFGEGSRLTVL.

This clone was seen only once. The CDR3 DNA reads as TGTGCCAGCAGCCATAGCGGGGGAGTTACCGGGGAGCTGTTTTTT. Amino acids: CASSHSGGVTGELFF. V gene TRBV14 combines with J gene TRBJ2-2, with 9 bases that match TRBD2. Germline V gene lookup returns CDR1 SGHDN and CDR2 FVKESK. CDR3 size: 15 residues. Trimming removed 3 bases from V and 5 bases from J; junction bases left unmatched: 4.

V usage is TRBV11-3 and J usage is TRBJ2-3, with TRBD2 matching 9 bases. Unmatched junction bases numbered 6, after V lost 2 bases and J lost 6 bases. The CDR3 is 15 amino acids. Germline loops: CDR1 SGHNT, CDR2 YENEEA. The CDR3 spells CASSLWRGGLDTQYF. The CDR3 bases are TGTGCCAGCAGCTTATGGCGGGGGGGCTTGGATACGCAGTATTTT.

V and J are TRBV4-1 and TRBJ1-2; no clear D gene. Deletions cut 3 bases from V and 0 bases from J, with 11 bases between. The germline gives CDR1 MGHRA, CDR2 YSYEKL. The CDR3 extends over 15 amino acids. Written as DNA, the CDR3 is TGCGCCAGCAGCCACCCCGATAAAGCTAACTATGGCTACACCTTC. Translation: CASSHPDKANYGYTF.

The V gene is TRBV30, the J gene TRBJ1-1, with D maybe TRBD1 (5 bases). Germline V gene data show CDR1 as GTSNPN and CDR2 as SVGIG (reference sequence). Trimming shortened V by 0 bases and J by 4 bases, and 9 bases separated the two germline ends. This CDR3 region has 13 residues. CDR3 loop: CAWSVRGVTEAFF. CDR3 sequence (DNA): TGTGCCTGGAGTGTAAGGGGAGTCACTGAAGCTTTCTTT. Full variable domain (missing parts from reference TRBV30 and TRBJ1-1): SQTIHQWPATLVQPVGSPLSLECTVEGTSNPNLYWYRQAAGRGLQLLFYSVGIGQISSEVPQNLSASRPQDRQFILSSKKLLLSDSGFYLCAWSVRGVTEAFFGQGTRLTVV.

The chain uses TRBV5-1 and TRBJ2-3; D is perhaps TRBD1 or TRBD2 (5 bases each). The CDR3 has 14 amino acids. Trimming took 7 bases from V and 1 from J, leaving 13 bases between them. Germline-derived CDR1 and CDR2 are SGHRS and YFSETQ. The CDR3 sequence: CASGALGGTDTQYF. CDR3 nucleotides: TGCGCCAGCGGGGCCTTGGGGGGCACAGATACGCAGTATTTT.